This entry describes one T cell receptor beta chain. Its antigen target is currently unknown. Base qualities are not recorded, but no much larger clone differs from it by a single base. The collaborating institutions used their own protocols to collect whole blood in K2EDTA tubes. For TCRbeta analysis, collaborator samples were shipped as frozen whole blood, as isolated PBMCs, or as DNA extracted from either sample type. These data originate in a study of blood T cell repertoires in COVID-19 (dated by TCRdb to about 2020). General notes on the study: Collaborator samples came from the United States, Italy and Spain and covered acute and convalescent phases of COVID-19. Sample metadata almost always included a de-identified subject ID, COVID-19 status, age in years and sex. The repertoires were made available in a free public database intended to serve as a resource for research on the immune response to SARS-CoV-2. The prospective study material was composed of cDNA or gDNA derived from T cells, B-cell-depleted T cells, or PBMCs. The samples were drawn from the first 160 participants of the ongoing ImmuneRACE study and from some 1,300 subjects provided by 6 global collaborators. HLA class I and class II types, where available, came from metadata supplied by the sample provider rather than from assay-based typing. The dataset comprised deeply sampled blood TCRbeta repertoires from subjects exposed to, actively infected with, or recovered from COVID-19.

What the study reported, not specific to this receptor: The amount of clinical and demographic metadata varied by source and participant and was provided uncurated.

The immunoSEQ Assay, a bias-controlled multiplex PCR, was used to amplify TCRbeta CDR3 regions from genomic DNA. On the authors' methods: The number of nucleated cells in each sample was estimated by amplification of reference gene primers within the assay. To quantify the absolute abundance of each unique TCRbeta CDR3 rearrangement, sequence reads were collapsed and filtered. For each sample, productive Simpson clonality was calculated by taking the square root of Simpson's diversity index across productive rearrangements. TCRdb provides this immuneACCESS table in a form limited to in-frame rearrangements. Some clones are lacking; in checked studies, under half of them reflect an unresolved V gene, and why the rest are absent is not known. Clone size and V and J calls were adopted from that table, with D and trimming inferred from the DNA. The sample yields 80,000 to 100,000 clones; more than 70% were counted once. Clones ranked in the top ten supply 10% to 15% of the sample.

Sequenced: peripheral blood. The sequence was collected from a woman in her fifties or sixties in a cohort sampled during active or convalescent COVID-19.

The nucleotides read TGTGCCAGCAGCCTCGGACAGGGGAGGGGGAATGAGCAGTTCTTC. It translates as CASSLGQGRGNEQFF. The V gene is TRBV4-2 and the J gene is TRBJ2-1; the junction holds 9 bases that match TRBD1. V ends up 4 bases short and J 7 bases short, with an unmatched junction base count of 8. There are 15 amino acids in the CDR3, from cysteine to phenylalanine inclusive. Here the CDR3 DNA is all that survives: 45 bases in frame from base 1. The germline V gene yields LGHNA for CDR1 and YNFKEQ for CDR2.